The 12 T cell receptor beta chains given below trace back to one sample, sequenced in a study of control samples from healthy donors and cancer patients (dated by TCRdb to the early 2020s). Library creation used the immunoSEQ multiplex PCR assay. TCRdb stores this immuneACCESS table with in-frame sequences only. Part of the clones is absent; in the studies checked, under half of the shortfall reflects unresolved V genes, and no reason is known for the rest. This sample comprises under 80,000 clones, 90% to 95% of them detected only once. The top ten clonotypes cover 6% to 8% of the sample. The sequenced sample was blood. Receptors were obtained from a middle-aged woman in good health.

The rearrangement links TRBV2 to TRBJ1-2; 9 nucleotides align to TRBD1. Trimming cost V 7 bases and J 8 bases; bases outside gene matches: 14. The CDR3 contains 15 residues. Looked up from germline, CDR1 is SNHLY and CDR2 is FYNNEI. The CDR3 reads CASISKGTGYEGYTF. DNA for the CDR3: TGTGCCAGCATCTCAAAGGGGACAGGGTACGAGGGCTACACCTTC.

The chain recombines TRBV5-1 with TRBJ1-4; possibly TRBD1 for D (6 bases). The CDR3 sequence is 15 residues long. Germline CDR1 and CDR2: SGHRS and YFSETQ. V gave up 2 bases and J gave up 0 bases, with 8 bases separating them. In DNA form, the CDR3 reads TGCGCCAGCAGCTTCACAGGGACAACTAATGAAAAACTGTTTTTT. Its protein is CASSFTGTTNEKLFF.

The rearrangement links TRBV5-1 to TRBJ1-1; 7 bases are shared with TRBD1. Looked up from germline, CDR1 is SGHRS and CDR2 is YFSETQ. This CDR3 is built from 18 residues. V was clipped by 5 bases and J by 0 bases; unmatched bases: 16. The CDR3 here is CASSSSRDRTWMNTEAFF. The CDR3 DNA reads TGCGCCAGCAGTTCCTCTAGGGACAGAACCTGGATGAACACTGAAGCTTTCTTT.

The chain is built from TRBV5-4 and TRBJ2-7, with TRBD1 identical over 7 bases. The CDR3 spans 12 residues. Trimming removed 4 bases from V and 5 bases from J; junction bases left unmatched: 3. The germline V gene encodes CDR1 SGHNT and CDR2 YYREEE (reference sequence). In DNA, the CDR3 is TGTGCCAGCAGCCCAACAGGGGACGAGCAGTACTTC. Amino acid sequence: CASSPTGDEQYF.

In regard to this clone: An end of the junction does not agree with germline; a read error may underlie this. This chain connects TRBV5-6 to TRBJ2-7; D is possibly TRBD2 (5 bases). The CDR3 length is 15 residues. Germline CDR1 SGHDT, CDR2 YYEEEE. The DNA of the CDR3 is TGTGCCAGCAGCTTGGGGGAGACCGATGCTTACGGGCAGTACTTC. Its translation is CASSLGETDAYGQYF.

This clone has a single count. The V gene is TRBV7-2, the J gene TRBJ2-5; no clear D. The V and J ends lost 0 bases and 2 bases respectively, with 7 bases between them. CDR1 is SGHTA, CDR2 FQGNSA, per germline. CDR3 size: 14 residues. The CDR3 protein is CASSLAGSQETQYF. The CDR3 DNA is TGTGCCAGCAGCTTAGCTGGCAGTCAAGAGACCCAGTACTTC.

The CDR3: CAISESLAGGRTDTQYF. The CDR3 DNA sequence: TGTGCCATCAGTGAGTCTCTAGCGGGGGGGCGCACAGATACGCAGTATTTT. This chain connects TRBV10-3 to TRBJ2-3; 12 nucleotides match TRBD2. CDR3 length: 17 residues. With V trimmed by 0 bases and J by 1 base, 2 bases remained unmatched. Germline V gene lookup returns CDR1 ENHRY and CDR2 SYGVKD.

This chain uses TRBV5-6 with TRBJ2-7; 7 bases match TRBD1. Germline V CDR1 and CDR2: SGHDT, YYEEEE. Trimming took 3 bases from V and 2 from J; bases not matched to a gene: 2. There are 13 residues in the CDR3. CDR3 residues: CASSYGTAYEQYF. In DNA form, the CDR3 reads TGTGCCAGCAGCTACGGGACAGCCTACGAGCAGTACTTC.

This chain connects TRBV7-9 to TRBJ2-2, with a possible D match to TRBD1 (6 bases). Germline CDR1 reads SEHNR; CDR2 reads FQNEAQ (reference sequence). The CDR3 sequence is 14 residues long. The V gene lost 5 bases and the J gene lost 3 bases, with 10 bases spanning the gap. The CDR3 DNA reads as TGTGCCAGCAGCGTACAGGGAGACACCGGGGAGCTGTTTTTT. This codes for CASSVQGDTGELFF.

This chain uses TRBV30 with TRBJ2-4; a possible D gene is TRBD1 (5 bases). Trimming cost V 4 bases and J 4 bases, with 17 bases left between them. CDR3 length: 15 amino acids. The germline V gene encodes CDR1 GTSNPN and CDR2 SVGIG (reference sequence). The CDR3 region is CAWTSLGQGKNIQYF. The DNA for the CDR3 is TGTGCCTGGACCAGCCTCGGGCAGGGAAAAAACATTCAGTACTTC.

The chain's CDR3 is CASSTYAGELFF. In DNA, the CDR3 is TGTGCCAGCAGTACCTACGCCGGGGAGCTGTTTTTT. The chain is built from TRBV28 and TRBJ2-2; D unclear. With 5 bases removed from V and 6 bases from J, the gap between germline ends came to 7 bases. Germline CDR1 MDHEN, CDR2 SYDVKM. CDR3 length equals 12 residues.

V is TRBV3-1 (or the pseudogene TRBV3-2) and J is TRBJ2-7; D perhaps matches TRBD2 (6 bases). The CDR3 length is 14 residues. V was clipped by 1 base and J by 7 bases, with 14 bases between them. Germline V gives CDR1 LGHDT, CDR2 YNNKEL (reference sequence). This CDR3 is CASSQVPGTREQYF. The CDR3 DNA reads TGTGCCAGCAGCCAAGTACCCGGGACTCGGGAGCAGTACTTC.